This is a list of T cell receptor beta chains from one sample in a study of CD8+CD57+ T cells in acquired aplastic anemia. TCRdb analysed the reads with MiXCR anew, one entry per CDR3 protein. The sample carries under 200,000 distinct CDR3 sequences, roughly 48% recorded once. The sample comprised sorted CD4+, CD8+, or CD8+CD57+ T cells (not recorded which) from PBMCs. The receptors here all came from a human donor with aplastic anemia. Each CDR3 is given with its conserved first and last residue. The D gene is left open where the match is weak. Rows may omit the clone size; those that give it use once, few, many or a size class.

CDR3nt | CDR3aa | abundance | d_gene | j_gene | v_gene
TGTGCCAGCAGTTTTACGGGGGTTCCCGGGGTGGATGAGCAGTTCTTC | CASSFTGVPGVDEQFF | - | - | TRBJ2-1 | TRBV27
TGTGCCAGCAGCTTAGAGAGAACTCGCGGGCAGTACTTC | CASSLERTRGQYF | many | - | TRBJ2-7 | TRBV7-8
TGTGCCAGCAGCCAGGGACTAGCGGTGACAGATACGCAGTATTTT | CASSQGLAVTDTQYF | many | TRBD2 | TRBJ2-3 | TRBV7-3
TGTGCCAGCAGCCCAGGACAGGACTATGGCTACACCTTC | CASSPGQDYGYTF | many | TRBD1 | TRBJ1-2 | TRBV2
TGCAGCGTGTGGGGAGGGGATGGCTACACCTTC | CSVWGGDGYTF | once | - | TRBJ1-2 | TRBV29-1
TGCAGTGCTAGGCTCATCCGGCCCCAGCATTTT | CSARLIRPQHF | many | - | TRBJ1-5 | TRBV20-1
TGCGCCAGCAGCCCATTAGGGGGGCCTAACAATGAGCAGTTCTTC | CASSPLGGPNNEQFF | many | - | TRBJ2-1 | TRBV4-1
TGTGCCAGCATATTGACAGGGAGGCGCACTGAAGCTTTCTTT | CASILTGRRTEAFF | few | TRBD1 | TRBJ1-1 | TRBV2
TGCAGCGTGGGGGGGATGGACAATGAGCAGTTCTTC | CSVGGMDNEQFF | - | TRBD2 | TRBJ2-1 | TRBV29-1
TGTGCCAGCGCGGGACAGGGGATTAGCAATCAGCCCCAGCATTTT | CASAGQGISNQPQHF | - | TRBD1 | TRBJ1-5 | TRBV2
TGTGCCAGCAGTCACCTAGGAGGGAGCCAGCCCCAGCATTTT | CASSHLGGSQPQHF | once | - | TRBJ1-5 | TRBV27
TGTGCCAGCAGGCTCTCCCAGGAGAACACTGAAGCTTTCTTT | CASRLSQENTEAFF | many | - | TRBJ1-1 | TRBV6-4
TGTGCCAGCAGTTACGCATCTAGCGCCACTACCTACGAGCAGTACTTC | CASSYASSATTYEQYF | many | - | TRBJ2-7 | TRBV6-5
TGTGCCAGCAGCCGACTAGCGGCTATCACAGATACGCAGTATTTT | CASSRLAAITDTQYF | - | TRBD2 | TRBJ2-3 | TRBV11-2
TGTGCCAGCAGCTTAGGGGACAGCCAGCTTAGTAAGTACTTC | CASSLGDSQLSKYF | - | TRBD1 | TRBJ2-7 | TRBV7-2
TGTGCCAGCAGCTTTGTACAGGCCCAAGAGACCCAGTACTTC | CASSFVQAQETQYF | once | - | TRBJ2-5 | TRBV7-9
TGTGCCAGCAGCCGGGACAGAAATCAGCCCCAGCATTTT | CASSRDRNQPQHF | many | TRBD1 | TRBJ1-5 | TRBV14
TGTGCCAGCTCACCAACACGCGGGGAGGACACTGAAGCTTTCTTT | CASSPTRGEDTEAFF | - | - | TRBJ1-1 | TRBV18
TGCAGTGCTAGAGGCGACACTGACTATGGCTACACCTTC | CSARGDTDYGYTF | - | - | TRBJ1-2 | TRBV20-1
TGTGCCAGCAGCACCACCGGGGTAGCCAAAAACATTCAGTACTTC | CASSTTGVAKNIQYF | few | - | TRBJ2-4 | TRBV5-6
TGTGCCAGCAGCCCGAGATCAGTCCCCGGGACTAACACCTACGAGCAGTACTTC | CASSPRSVPGTNTYEQYF | many | TRBD2 | TRBJ2-7 | TRBV14
TGTGCCAGCGGTCAGGGAGACTATGGCTACACCTTC | CASGQGDYGYTF | - | - | TRBJ1-2 | TRBV25-1
TGCAGCGTTGGGCAGGGGGGCACCTACAATGAGCAGTTCTTC | CSVGQGGTYNEQFF | - | - | TRBJ2-1 | TRBV29-1
TGTGCCAGCGGGATCACACAATACAATGAGCAGTTCTTC | CASGITQYNEQFF | many | - | TRBJ2-1 | TRBV25-1
TGTGCCAGCAGCTCCCGGGACAGAACTAGCGGGAGGGATCGAAGCAATGAGCAGTTCTTC | CASSSRDRTSGRDRSNEQFF | few | - | TRBJ2-1 | TRBV12-1
TGTGCCACCAGTGATTTGCCTAGCGGTACGCAGTATTTT | CATSDLPSGTQYF | - | TRBD2 | TRBJ2-3 | TRBV24-1
TGTGCCAGCAGCTTAGCTGCCCGCACAGATACGCAGTATTTT | CASSLAARTDTQYF | many | - | TRBJ2-3 | TRBV11-1
TGCAGTGCTAGAGGGGGGTCAATCCCCTACGAGCAGTACTTC | CSARGGSIPYEQYF | - | - | TRBJ2-7 | TRBV20-1
TGCAGTGCCAAGCGGGATACTAGGGACGAGCAGTACTTC | CSAKRDTRDEQYF | - | TRBD2 | TRBJ2-7 | TRBV20-1